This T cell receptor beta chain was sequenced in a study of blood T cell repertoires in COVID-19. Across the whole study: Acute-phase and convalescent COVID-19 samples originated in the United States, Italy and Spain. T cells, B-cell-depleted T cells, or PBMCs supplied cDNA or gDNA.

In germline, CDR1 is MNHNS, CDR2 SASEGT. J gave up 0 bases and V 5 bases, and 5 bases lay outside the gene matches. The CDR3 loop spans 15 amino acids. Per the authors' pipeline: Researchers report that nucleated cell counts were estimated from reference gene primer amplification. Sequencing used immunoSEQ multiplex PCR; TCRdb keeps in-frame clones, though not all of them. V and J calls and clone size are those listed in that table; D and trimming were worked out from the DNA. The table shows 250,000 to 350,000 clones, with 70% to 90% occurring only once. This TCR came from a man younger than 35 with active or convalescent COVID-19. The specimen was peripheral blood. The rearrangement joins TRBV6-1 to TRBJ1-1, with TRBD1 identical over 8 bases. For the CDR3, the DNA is TGTGCCAGCAGTACACAGGGGGGCTTGAACACTGAAGCTTTCTTT. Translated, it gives CASSTQGGLNTEAFF.